This T cell receptor beta chain was captured by sequencing in a study of blood T cell repertoires in COVID-19. This CDR3 spans 16 amino acids. V lost 5 bases to trimming and J lost 8 bases; unmatched junction nucleotides: 15. From germline, CDR1 is SEHNR and CDR2 FQNEAQ (reference sequence). The protocol was immunoSEQ multiplex PCR, while the TCRdb copy is restricted to in-frame clones and leaves out a portion. The data contain around 300,000 clones, 88% of them seen just once; the ten biggest clones take up 0.75% to 1%. V and J are TRBV7-9 and TRBJ1-2; 9 nucleotides agree with TRBD1. The origin of this receptor is a woman in her 30s who had recovered from COVID-19. Sequencing used PBMCs or T cells enriched from blood (not recorded which). CDR3 loop: CASSPPERDRERGYTF. CDR3 DNA: TGTGCCAGCAGCCCACCCGAGCGGGACAGGGAACGCGGCTACACCTTC.